The 27 T cell receptor beta chains presented below share a single source sample, sequenced in a study of T-cell memory formation after mild COVID-19. TCRdb reprocessed the 5' RACE reads with MiXCR, giving one entry per CDR3 protein. The sample contains over 12,000 distinct CDR3 sequences, roughly 20% of which appear only once. The sequenced sample was PBMCs or a T cell subset sorted from them (not recorded which). These receptors came from an adult woman who had mild COVID-19 (a few samples of this study predate the infection). Cell type and time point are not known.

The CDR3 sequence: CASSLSLAGVATQYF. The CDR3 DNA follows: TGTGCCAGCAGCTTAAGCCTAGCGGGGGTGGCGACCCAGTACTTC. V and J are TRBV7-2 and TRBJ2-5, with TRBD2 matching 10 bases. CDR3 length: 15 residues. Germline V gene lookup returns CDR1 SGHTA and CDR2 FQGNSA. The J segment lost 7 bases and the V segment lost 2 bases, leaving 7 bases of the junction unmatched.

This clonotype turned up a few times. CDR3: CASSPLTAMNTEAFF. The CDR3 DNA reads as TGTGCCAGCAGCCCGCTGACAGCTATGAACACTGAAGCTTTCTTT. V is TRBV7-2 and J is TRBJ1-1; the D gene is possibly TRBD1 (5 bases). The CDR3 has 15 residues. V was shortened by 5 bases and J by 0 bases, with 13 bases between the two germline ends. Per the germline V gene, CDR1 is SGHTA and CDR2 is FQGNSA.

This clonotype was detected many times. This chain connects TRBV15 to TRBJ1-3; 7 positions agree with TRBD1. The trim removed 5 bases at V and 2 bases at J, leaving 6 bases unmatched. The CDR3 loop spans 15 amino acids. The germline V gene has CDR1 LNHNV and CDR2 YYDKDF (reference sequence). The chain's CDR3 is CATSQYRGPGNTIYF. The CDR3 DNA reads as TGTGCCACCAGCCAATACAGGGGCCCTGGAAACACCATATATTTT.

This clonotype appeared many times. This chain joins TRBV2 and TRBJ2-7, with 9 bases aligning to TRBD1. V lost 7 bases and J lost 2; bases outside the gene matches: 6. The CDR3 loop spans 14 amino acids. Per the germline V gene, CDR1 is SNHLY and CDR2 is FYNNEI. This chain's CDR3 is CASTGTGTPYEQYF. CDR3 nucleotides: TGTGCCAGCACCGGGACAGGGACCCCCTACGAGCAGTACTTC.

This clonotype was seen only a few times. The CDR3 loop is CASIPGGVWSGGTEAFF. The CDR3 DNA reads TGTGCCAGTATCCCGGGGGGAGTTTGGAGCGGTGGCACTGAAGCTTTCTTT. The chain links TRBV19 to TRBJ1-1, with a weak D call TRBD1 (5 bases). V lost 7 bases and J lost 4, with 25 bases in between. CDR1 is LNHDA and CDR2 is SQIVND in the germline V gene (reference sequence). The CDR3 length is 17 residues.

The chain couples TRBV7-2 to TRBJ2-7; TRBD2 aligns across 11 bases. This CDR3 region has 15 residues. From germline, CDR1 is SGHTA and CDR2 FQGNSA. V lost 6 bases and J lost 2; bases outside the gene matches: 6. The CDR3 DNA reads as TGTGCCAGCAGTATTCTAGCGGGGGGAACCTACGAGCAGTACGTC. Its protein is CASSILAGGTYEQYV.

This clonotype was detected ten times or more. The chain employs TRBV2 and TRBJ1-2, with D unclear. The V end lost 5 bases, the J end lost 5 bases, and 12 bases lay between the germline ends. The CDR3 runs 13 residues. Germline V gives CDR1 SNHLY, CDR2 FYNNEI. Here the CDR3 DNA reads TGTGCCAGCAGTCAGGTCGCGAATTATGGCTACACCTTC. Translated, it gives CASSQVANYGYTF.

This clonotype was seen many times. This chain joins TRBV5-6 and TRBJ1-2, with D unresolved. Trimming took 2 bases from V and 7 from J, leaving 12 bases between them. The CDR3 sequence is 13 residues long. CDR1 and CDR2 from the germline V gene are SGHDT and YYEEEE. Here the CDR3 DNA reads TGTGCCAGCAGCTTCCCGACTATCTCTGGCTACACCTTC. It encodes CASSFPTISGYTF.

This clonotype is judged medium-sized. The V and J genes are TRBV12-3 or TRBV12-4 and TRBJ2-1; TRBD2 matches 10 bases. The CDR3 is 15 residues long. V shed 3 bases and J 6 bases; nucleotides not matched to a gene: 5. The CDR3 reads CASSFLAGGTNEQFF. The CDR3 DNA reads as TGTGCCAGCAGTTTTTTAGCGGGAGGTACCAATGAGCAGTTCTTC.

This clonotype has a count of ten or more. The chain is built from TRBV11-2 and TRBJ2-3; 9 positions agree with TRBD1. The CDR3 loop spans 16 amino acids. Germline V gene data show CDR1 as SGHAT and CDR2 as FQNNGV. The V and J ends lost 4 bases and 3 bases, in that order; junction bases with no gene match: 8. The CDR3 loop reads CASSSGDRVITDTQYF. Written as DNA, the CDR3 is TGTGCCAGCAGCTCAGGGGACAGGGTTATAACAGATACGCAGTATTTT.

The table lists this clonotype with many counts. The rearrangement links TRBV6-2 or TRBV6-3 to TRBJ2-2, with D tentatively TRBD1 (5 bases). Germline CDR1 reads MNHEY; CDR2 reads SVGEGT. The CDR3 contains 16 residues. V lost 5 bases and J lost 3, with 16 bases in between. CDR3: CASSPSRTRYTGELFF. As DNA, the CDR3 is TGTGCCAGCAGTCCTAGTCGGACAAGGTACACCGGGGAGCTGTTTTTT.

This clonotype was counted at least ten times. This sequence joins TRBV7-3 and TRBJ2-7; 11 bases map to TRBD1. Trimming cost V 5 bases and J 3 bases; bases outside gene matches: 18. CDR1 SGHTA and CDR2 FQGTGA come from the germline V gene. There are 19 residues in the CDR3. In nucleotides, the CDR3 is TGTGCCAGCAGCCAATATCCAACCGGGACAGGGGGATCCTACTACGAGCAGTACTTC. Protein sequence: CASSQYPTGTGGSYYEQYF.

Ten or more counts support this clonotype. This CDR3 reads CASSLSGSNQPQHF. The CDR3 bases are TGTGCCAGCAGCTTGTCAGGGAGCAATCAGCCCCAGCATTTT. The V and J genes are TRBV5-8 and TRBJ1-5; D is perhaps TRBD1 (5 bases). The CDR3 has 14 amino acids. Per germline, CDR1 SGHTS and CDR2 YDEGEE. V was shortened by 1 base and J by 1 base, with 6 bases between the two germline ends.

The sample holds many counts of this clonotype. V and J are TRBV11-2 and TRBJ1-2; 7 bases align to TRBD1. The CDR3 consists of 16 residues. CDR1 and CDR2 from the germline V gene are SGHAT and FQNNGV. V lost 1 base, J lost 2 bases, and 7 bases stayed unmatched. The CDR3 DNA reads TGTGCCAGCAGCTTAGTTTATGAGGACAGGAACTATGGCTACACCTTC. This sequence encodes CASSLVYEDRNYGYTF.

The chain couples TRBV11-2 to TRBJ2-3, with 11 bases that match TRBD2. Germline CDR1 reads SGHAT; CDR2 reads FQNNGV. The V gene end was trimmed by 3 bases and the J gene end by 1 base; junction bases not matched to a gene: 6. There are 17 residues in the CDR3. The CDR3 DNA reads as TGTGCCAGCAGCTTGTCCGGGACTAGCGGACGCACAGATACGCAGTATTTT. Translating it yields CASSLSGTSGRTDTQYF.

This clonotype was observed at least ten times. The chain has TRBV24-1 and TRBJ2-1, with 11 bases matching TRBD2. With 4 bases clipped from V and 4 bases from J, the junction kept 2 bases outside the gene matches. This CDR3 has 15 residues. Per the germline V gene, CDR1 is KGHDR and CDR2 is SFDVKD. The chain's CDR3 is CATSDGTSGYNEQFF. DNA of the CDR3: TGTGCCACCAGTGACGGGACTAGCGGATACAATGAGCAGTTCTTC.

V is TRBV4-1 and J is TRBJ2-7; a weak D match, TRBD2 (5 bases). The CDR3 is made up of 12 amino acids. The germline V gene has CDR1 MGHRA and CDR2 YSYEKL. V gave up 5 bases and J gave up 5 bases, with 10 bases separating them. CDR3 DNA: TGCGCCAGCAGCTCAAGGCGGGACGAGCAGTACTTC. Encoded protein: CASSSRRDEQYF.

This clonotype was recorded a few times. For the CDR3, the DNA is TGCGCCAGCAGCTTGCCCAGCGAGGGTACCAAAAACATTCAGTACTTC. This codes for CASSLPSEGTKNIQYF. The chain is built from TRBV5-1 and TRBJ2-4, with D maybe TRBD2 (5 bases). The CDR3 runs to 16 residues. V lost 1 base and J lost 2, with 13 bases in between. The V gene's germline CDR1 is SGHRS and CDR2 YFSETQ.

Ten or more counts support this clonotype. The chain employs TRBV5-1 and TRBJ1-5; 7 bases align to TRBD1. Germline CDR1 reads SGHRS; CDR2 reads YFSETQ. The length of the CDR3 is 16 residues. Unmatched junction bases numbered 13, after V lost 4 bases and J lost 6 bases. The CDR3, as DNA: TGCGCCAGCAGCCTACCCGGGACAGCGAAGCCTCAGCCCCAGCATTTT. It is translated as CASSLPGTAKPQPQHF.

There are many counts of this clonotype. This chain connects TRBV5-1 to TRBJ1-1; D call uncertain. V gave up 4 bases and J gave up 1 base, with 5 bases separating them. This CDR3 contains 12 residues. The germline V gene encodes CDR1 SGHRS and CDR2 YFSETQ. The CDR3 loop is CASSETNTEAFF. CDR3 nucleotide sequence: TGCGCCAGCAGCGAGACGAACACTGAAGCTTTCTTT.

This clonotype was seen ten or more times. The V call is TRBV24-1, the J call TRBJ2-4; no definite D call. The CDR3 has 15 amino acids. V lost 10 bases and J lost 0, with 15 bases in between. CDR1 KGHDR and CDR2 SFDVKD come from the germline V gene. CDR3 protein: CATPYREIAKNIQYF. As DNA, the CDR3 is TGTGCCACTCCTTATCGCGAGATAGCCAAAAACATTCAGTACTTC.

V and J are TRBV7-3 and TRBJ2-1; 8 bases match TRBD2. This CDR3 is built from 14 residues. After removal of 4 bases from V and 7 bases from J, the junction contained 6 bases not matched to a gene. Germline loops: CDR1 SGHTA, CDR2 FQGTGA. The CDR3 protein is CASSSGLGVNEQFF. Written as DNA, the CDR3 is TGTGCCAGCAGCTCGGGACTAGGAGTGAATGAGCAGTTCTTC. The whole variable domain, remainder taken from reference TRBV7-3 and TRBJ2-1, is GAGVSQTPSNKVTEKGKYVELRCDPISGHTALYWYRQSLGQGPEFLIYFQGTGAADDSGLPNDRFFAVRPEGSVSTLKIQRTERGDSAVYLCASSSGLGVNEQFFGPGTRLTVL.

By sample fraction, this clonotype is medium-sized (0.01 to 0.1%). The rearrangement joins TRBV5-1 to TRBJ2-7, with D unresolved. The germline CDR1 and CDR2 sequences are SGHRS and YFSETQ. Trimming took 2 bases from V and 0 from J, leaving 6 bases between them. CDR3 length equals 13 residues. The CDR3 sequence: CASSFEVSYEQYF. Written as DNA, the CDR3 is TGCGCCAGCAGCTTTGAAGTCTCCTACGAGCAGTACTTC. The variable domain in full, with the rest retrieved from reference TRBV5-1 and TRBJ2-7, is KAGVTQTPRYLIKTRGQQVTLSCSPISGHRSVSWYQQTPGQGLQFLFEYFSETQRNKGNFPGRFSGRQFSNSRSEMNVSTLELGDSALYLCASSFEVSYEQYFGPGTRLTVT.

This chain uses TRBV25-1 with TRBJ2-3; D not certain. Trimming removed 2 bases from V and 3 bases from J, with 12 bases in between. CDR1 is MGHDK and CDR2 is SYGVNS in the germline V gene. CDR3 length: 15 residues. CDR3 protein: CASSEGVGSTDTQYF. The CDR3 nucleotides read TGTGCCAGCAGTGAAGGGGTGGGATCGACAGATACGCAGTATTTT.

The chain is built from TRBV12-3 or TRBV12-4 and TRBJ2-5, with 7 bases aligning to TRBD1. The CDR3 has 14 amino acids. J was trimmed by 1 base and V by 5 bases; bases with no gene match: 4. This CDR3 is CASSQGQSQETQYF. In DNA form, the CDR3 reads TGTGCCAGCAGTCAGGGACAGAGCCAAGAGACCCAGTACTTC.

This clonotype was observed many times. The chain uses TRBV20-1 and TRBJ2-2; the D is unclear. Germline assignment: CDR1 DFQATT and CDR2 SNEGSKA (reference sequence). The CDR3 has 15 amino acids. The V gene lost 0 bases and the J gene lost 1 base, with 9 bases spanning the gap. The CDR3 protein is CSARDGYRNTGELFF. The CDR3 DNA is TGCAGTGCTAGAGACGGGTATCGGAACACCGGGGAGCTGTTTTTT.

This clonotype was observed many times. J is TRBJ2-1 and V is TRBV29-1; D unclear. CDR3 length: 10 amino acids. Trimming stripped 3 bases from V and 10 bases from J, with 7 bases between. CDR1 is SQVTM, CDR2 ANQGSEA, per germline. The CDR3 nucleotides are TGCAGCGTTGATTTCGTAGAGCAGTTCTTC. Translated, it gives CSVDFVEQFF.